This record looks at one T cell receptor (beta chain) sequence and its context. Its cognate antigen has yet to be identified. It has no much larger one-base neighbor in the sample; base qualities were not kept. This sample was taken from a study of identical twins (dated by TCRdb to 2016 to 2018). Some background on the complete study: To test whether fetal clonotypes persist, the study used deep sequencing on TCR alpha and beta repertoires from monozygotic twins, unrelated adults of various ages, and cord blood. To rule out contamination, replicate twin experiments were performed at different times with different library preparation protocols.

Only healthy Caucasian donors were included. Three pairs of female monozygotic twins, all aged 18 to 29 years, were included in the twin cohort. Positive isolation kits from Invitrogen were used to isolate the CD4+ and CD8+ T cell populations. The method behind the library was 5' RACE. TCRdb lists the instrument as Illumina HiSeq 2000. A universal primer binding site was added through template switching, and the final cDNA carried a unique molecular identifier so that TCR cDNA molecules could be counted accurately. First-strand cDNA for TCR alpha and beta chains was synthesized from specific primers in the conserved constant-segment region. To control for contamination, every cDNA library was double barcoded, receiving both a SMART-Mk sample barcode and Illumina barcodes. Two successive PCR steps introduced TruSeq adapter sequences along with Illumina sample barcodes. TCR alpha and beta cDNA libraries were sequenced on the Illumina HiSeq platform with custom primers. From the authors' description of their analysis: Raw reads were processed with MiGEC to extract unique molecular identifiers, and MiXCR was used to determine CDR3 positions. Recombination models were inferred per individual with the repgenHMM and IGoR tools using an EM algorithm. Shared clonotype analysis was performed with the tcR package in R, normalizing sharing by the product of cloneset sizes. To study raw recombination free of thymic and clonal selection effects, out-of-frame nonproductive sequences were analyzed. TCRdb's own reprocessing of the public reads used fastp at Q25 and MiXCR and kept productive beta chains. Each CDR3 protein gets just one entry, which takes the most common genes and DNA from the rows behind it. The V and J calls here are based on TCRdb, not the publication. The sample contains just over 500,000 distinct CDR3 sequences, about 20% of them found a single time. Approximately 0.95% of the sample belongs to the ten largest clones.

The research as a whole found: Recombination models systematically underestimated out-of-frame TCR alpha sharing in monozygotic twins but agreed with sharing between unrelated individuals. Conclusions relied on cross-sectional statistical analysis, since the same donors could not be followed over many years. Out-of-frame TCR alpha sequences shared between twins showed an excess of low generation-probability sequences compared with coincidental sharing between unrelated individuals. Zero-insertion analyses could be partly confounded by invariant T cells such as MAIT and iNKT, though diverse VJ usage argued against such confounding for most clonotypes. Abundant cord blood beta clonotypes had fewer insertions, young adult naive repertoires showed a similar but weaker trend, and memory repertoires showed no such trend. A weaker excess of twin sharing was found in beta out-of-frame sequences because the signal-to-noise ratio was lowered by fewer shared sequences.

The CDR3 runs 15 residues from the cysteine to the phenylalanine. Only the CDR3 DNA stays, 45 bases, in frame from base 1. Via the germline V gene, CDR1 is SGHTA and CDR2 FQGNSA. V and J are truncated by 6 bases and 1 base respectively, leaving an intervening sequence of 13 bases. The data also belong to a second study, concerning T cells expressing NK-cell markers. That second report states: In sorted CD3+CD56+NKG2C+, CD3+CD56+NKG2C- and CD3+CD56-NKG2C+ T-cell subsets from 8 or 9 donors, TCR beta-chain repertoires were profiled. Seven of the eight sequenced donors were HCMV-seropositive and one was HCMV-seronegative. In several experiments an anti-gammadeltaTCR antibody was added to restrict sorting to alphabetaTCR-expressing T cells. In six donors, the dominant CD3+CD56+NKG2C+ clonotypes were found to rank among the top 10 CD8+ clonotypes and to make up roughly 1.0-7.0% of CD8+ T cells. Those dominant clonotypes were again the most abundant among CD3+CD56-NKG2C+ cells in several donors, at about 25-60.1%. Whether the expanded NKG2C-expressing T cell clones were specific for HCMV antigens was left unclear. Randomly selected healthy volunteers, three men and five women, were used as the eight sequenced donors. A commercial ELISA kit detecting HCMV-specific IgG in serum was used to determine HCMV serostatus. MIGEC handled demultiplexing of the reads and grouping by UMI, while MiTCR was used to assemble and quantify clonotypes. Only TCR cDNA sequences supported by at least two reads were kept to exclude erroneous sequences. Downstream repertoire analysis used the tcR package, and clonotypes were matched across fractions by CDR3 nucleotide sequence plus V segment. Antigen specificity was annotated against VDJdb with VDJmatch, allowing one amino acid substitution in CDR3.

The sample was CD4+ T cells sorted from blood. Rearrangement joined TRBV7-2 to TRBJ2-1; no D gene can be assigned with confidence. This clonotype was obtained from a young woman in good health. The nucleotide sequence reads as follows: TGTGCCAGCAGTCGTACAGAAAGTTCCTACAATGAGCAGTTCTTC. The translation is CASSRTESSYNEQFF.